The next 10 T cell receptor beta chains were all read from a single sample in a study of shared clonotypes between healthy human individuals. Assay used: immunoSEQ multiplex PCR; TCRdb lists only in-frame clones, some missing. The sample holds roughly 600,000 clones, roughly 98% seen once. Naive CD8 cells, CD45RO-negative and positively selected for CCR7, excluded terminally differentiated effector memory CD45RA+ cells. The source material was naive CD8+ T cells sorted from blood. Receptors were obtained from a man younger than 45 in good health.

CDR3 in DNA: TGTGCCAGCAGTTACACGGTATACGAGCAGTACTTC. It encodes CASSYTVYEQYF. This rearrangement joins TRBV6-6 to TRBJ2-7; D unclear. The CDR3 runs 12 residues. Germline lookup yields CDR1 MNHNY and CDR2 SVGAGI (reference sequence). The V gene lost 2 bases and the J gene lost 4 bases, with 6 bases spanning the gap.

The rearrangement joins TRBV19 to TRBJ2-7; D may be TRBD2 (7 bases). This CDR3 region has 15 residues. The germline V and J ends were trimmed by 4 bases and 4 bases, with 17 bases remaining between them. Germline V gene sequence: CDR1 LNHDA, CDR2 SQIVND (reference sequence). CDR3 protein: CASSTSGGREYEQYF. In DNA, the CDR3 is TGTGCCAGTAGTACATCGGGGGGCAGGGAGTACGAGCAGTACTTC.

The CDR3 DNA follows: TGTGCCAGCAACTGGGGACAGGGAATCGATGGCTACACCTTC. This sequence encodes CASNWGQGIDGYTF. The chain recombines TRBV6-1 with TRBJ1-2; 9 bases fit TRBD1. Germline V lookup: CDR1 MNHNS, CDR2 SASEGT. The CDR3 is made up of 14 amino acids. V lost 7 bases to trimming and J lost 6 bases; unmatched junction nucleotides: 9.

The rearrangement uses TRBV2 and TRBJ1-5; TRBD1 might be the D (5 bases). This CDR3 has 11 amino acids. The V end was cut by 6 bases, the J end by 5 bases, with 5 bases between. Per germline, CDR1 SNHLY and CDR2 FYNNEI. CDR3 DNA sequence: TGTGCCAGCAGAGGGGATCAGCCCCAGCATTTT. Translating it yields CASRGDQPQHF.

CDR3 protein: CARSSTGLAEISYEQYF. CDR3 DNA: TGTGCCAGAAGCTCTACCGGGCTAGCGGAAATCAGCTACGAGCAGTACTTC. The chain is built from TRBV5-3 and TRBJ2-7; 7 bases match TRBD2. TRBV5-3 is reported as an ORF; its role is uncertain. Unmatched junction bases numbered 15, after V lost 3 bases and J lost 3 bases. This CDR3 contains 17 residues.

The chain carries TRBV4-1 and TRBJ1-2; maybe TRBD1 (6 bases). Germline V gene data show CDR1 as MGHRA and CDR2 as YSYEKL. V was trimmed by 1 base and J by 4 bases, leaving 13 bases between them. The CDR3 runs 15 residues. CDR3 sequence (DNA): TGCGCCAGCAGCCAAGCCGGGGGCGCGAGCTATGGCTACACCTTC. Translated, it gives CASSQAGGASYGYTF.

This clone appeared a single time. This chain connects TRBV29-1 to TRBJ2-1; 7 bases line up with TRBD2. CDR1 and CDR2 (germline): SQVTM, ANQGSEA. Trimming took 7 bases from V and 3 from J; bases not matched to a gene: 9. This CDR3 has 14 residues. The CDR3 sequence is CSGTGSGLYNEQFF. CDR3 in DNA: TGCAGCGGAACAGGTAGCGGGCTCTACAATGAGCAGTTCTTC.

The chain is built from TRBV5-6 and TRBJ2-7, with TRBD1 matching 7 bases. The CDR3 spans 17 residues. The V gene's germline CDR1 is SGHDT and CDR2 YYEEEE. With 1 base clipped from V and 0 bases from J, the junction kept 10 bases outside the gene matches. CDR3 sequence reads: CASSLPSGGPDSYEQYF. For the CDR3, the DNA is TGTGCCAGCAGCTTGCCGTCAGGGGGACCCGACTCCTACGAGCAGTACTTC.

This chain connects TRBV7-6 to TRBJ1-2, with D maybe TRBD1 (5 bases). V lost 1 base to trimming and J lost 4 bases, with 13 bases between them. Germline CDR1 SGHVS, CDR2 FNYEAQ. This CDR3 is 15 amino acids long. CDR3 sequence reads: CASSLEAGDSYGYTF. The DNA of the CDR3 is TGTGCCAGCAGCTTAGAGGCGGGGGATAGCTATGGCTACACCTTC.

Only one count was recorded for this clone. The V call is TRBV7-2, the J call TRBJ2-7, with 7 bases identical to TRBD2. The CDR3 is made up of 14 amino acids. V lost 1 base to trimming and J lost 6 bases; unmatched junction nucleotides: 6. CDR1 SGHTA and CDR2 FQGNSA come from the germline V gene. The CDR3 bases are TGTGCCAGCAGCTTAGACGGGGGAGGGCCCGAGCAGTACTTC. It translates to CASSLDGGGPEQYF.